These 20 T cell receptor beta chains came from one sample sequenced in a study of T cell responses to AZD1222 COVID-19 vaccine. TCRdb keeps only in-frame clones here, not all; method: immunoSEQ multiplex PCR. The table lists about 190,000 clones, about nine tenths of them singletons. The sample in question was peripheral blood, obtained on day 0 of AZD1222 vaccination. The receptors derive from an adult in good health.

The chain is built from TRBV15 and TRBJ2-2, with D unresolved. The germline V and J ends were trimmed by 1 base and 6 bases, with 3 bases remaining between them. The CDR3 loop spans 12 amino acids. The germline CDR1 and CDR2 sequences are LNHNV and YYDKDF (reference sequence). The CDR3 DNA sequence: TGTGCCACCAGCAGAGCGGCCGGGGAGCTGTTTTTT. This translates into CATSRAAGELFF.

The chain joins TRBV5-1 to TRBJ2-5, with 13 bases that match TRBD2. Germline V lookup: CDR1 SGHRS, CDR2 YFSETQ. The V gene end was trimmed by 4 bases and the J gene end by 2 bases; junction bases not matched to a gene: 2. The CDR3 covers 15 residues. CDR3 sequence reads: CASSPGLAGQETQYF. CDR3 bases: TGCGCCAGCAGCCCGGGACTAGCGGGACAAGAGACCCAGTACTTC. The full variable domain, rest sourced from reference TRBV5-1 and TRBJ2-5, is KAGVTQTPRYLIKTRGQQVTLSCSPISGHRSVSWYQQTPGQGLQFLFEYFSETQRNKGNFPGRFSGRQFSNSRSEMNVSTLELGDSALYLCASSPGLAGQETQYFGPGTRLLVL.

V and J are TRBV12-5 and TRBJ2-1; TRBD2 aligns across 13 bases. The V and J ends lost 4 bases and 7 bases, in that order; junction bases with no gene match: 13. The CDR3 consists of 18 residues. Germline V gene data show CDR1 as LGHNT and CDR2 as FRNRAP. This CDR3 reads CASGSFSLAGGQGNEQFF. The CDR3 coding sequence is TGTGCTAGTGGTTCCTTCTCACTAGCGGGAGGGCAAGGGAATGAGCAGTTCTTC.

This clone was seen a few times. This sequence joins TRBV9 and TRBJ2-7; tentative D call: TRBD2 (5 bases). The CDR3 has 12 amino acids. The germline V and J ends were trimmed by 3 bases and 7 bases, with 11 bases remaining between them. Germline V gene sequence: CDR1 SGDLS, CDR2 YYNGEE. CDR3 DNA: TGTGCCAGCAGCGCTGGACGGGGTGAGCAGTACTTC. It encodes CASSAGRGEQYF.

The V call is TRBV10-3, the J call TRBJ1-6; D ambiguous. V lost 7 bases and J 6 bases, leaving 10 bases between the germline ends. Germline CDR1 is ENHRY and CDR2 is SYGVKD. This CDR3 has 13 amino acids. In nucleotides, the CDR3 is TGTGCCATCAAGGGAGACACTAATTCACCCCTCCACTTT. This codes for CAIKGDTNSPLHF.

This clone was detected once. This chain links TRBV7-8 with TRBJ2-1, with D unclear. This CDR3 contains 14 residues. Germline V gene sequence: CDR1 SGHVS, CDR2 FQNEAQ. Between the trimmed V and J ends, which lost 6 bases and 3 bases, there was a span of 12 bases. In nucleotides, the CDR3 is TGTGCCAGCAGAGCCGGTGGAAACTACAATGAGCAGTTCTTC. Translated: CASRAGGNYNEQFF.

CDR3 sequence: CASSVFGHYEQYF. In DNA, the CDR3 is TGTGCCAGTAGCGTCTTCGGGCACTACGAGCAGTACTTC. This chain connects TRBV19 to TRBJ2-7; D is ambiguous. V lost 6 bases to trimming and J lost 3 bases, with 12 bases between them. The CDR3 is 13 amino acids. Germline V CDR1 and CDR2: LNHDA, SQIVND (reference sequence).

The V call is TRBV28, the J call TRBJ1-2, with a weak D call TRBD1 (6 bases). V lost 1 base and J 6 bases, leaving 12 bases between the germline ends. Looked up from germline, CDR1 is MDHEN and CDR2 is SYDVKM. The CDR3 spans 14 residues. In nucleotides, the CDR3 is TGTGCCAGCAGTTTATTCGGGAGGGGGGATGGCTACACCTTC. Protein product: CASSLFGRGDGYTF.

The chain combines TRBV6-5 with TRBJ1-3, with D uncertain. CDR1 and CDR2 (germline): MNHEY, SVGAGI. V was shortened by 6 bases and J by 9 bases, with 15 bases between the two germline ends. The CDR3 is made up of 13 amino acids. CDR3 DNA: TGTGCCAGCAGCATAAACCCGGGTGGCACCATATATTTT. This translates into CASSINPGGTIYF.

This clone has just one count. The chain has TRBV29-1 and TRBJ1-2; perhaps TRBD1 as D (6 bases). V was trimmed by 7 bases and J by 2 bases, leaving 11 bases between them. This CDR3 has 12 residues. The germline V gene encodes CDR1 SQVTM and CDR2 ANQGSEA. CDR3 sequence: CSATQGNYGYTF. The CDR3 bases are TGCAGCGCGACACAGGGAAACTATGGCTACACCTTC.

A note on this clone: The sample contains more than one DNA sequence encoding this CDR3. In DNA, the CDR3 is TGCGCCAGCAGCTTGGCAGCGGGGGGGAGCTACGAGCAGTACTTC. It encodes CASSLAAGGSYEQYF. This chain links TRBV5-1 with TRBJ2-7; 10 bases agree with TRBD2. The J segment lost 3 bases and the V segment lost 0 bases, leaving 3 bases of the junction unmatched. Per the germline V gene, CDR1 is SGHRS and CDR2 is YFSETQ. This CDR3 has 15 amino acids. Full variable domain (rest looked up from reference TRBV5-1 and TRBJ2-7): KAGVTQTPRYLIKTRGQQVTLSCSPISGHRSVSWYQQTPGQGLQFLFEYFSETQRNKGNFPGRFSGRQFSNSRSEMNVSTLELGDSALYLCASSLAAGGSYEQYFGPGTRLTVT.

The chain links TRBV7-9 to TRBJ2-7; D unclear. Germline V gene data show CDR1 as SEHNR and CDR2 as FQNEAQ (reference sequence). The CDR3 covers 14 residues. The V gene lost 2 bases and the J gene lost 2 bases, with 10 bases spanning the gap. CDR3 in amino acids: CASSLFPETYEQYF. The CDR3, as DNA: TGTGCCAGCAGCTTATTTCCAGAAACCTACGAGCAGTACTTC.

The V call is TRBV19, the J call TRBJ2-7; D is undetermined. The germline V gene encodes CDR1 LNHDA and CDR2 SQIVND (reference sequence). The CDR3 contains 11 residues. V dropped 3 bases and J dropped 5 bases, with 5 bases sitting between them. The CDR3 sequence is CASSIGNEQYF. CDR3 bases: TGTGCCAGTAGTATTGGAAACGAGCAGTACTTC.

CDR3 bases: TGTGCCAGCAGTTTAGGCGTATACAATGAGCAGTTCTTC. Translation: CASSLGVYNEQFF. V gene TRBV6-5 combines with J gene TRBJ2-1; D gene ambiguous. CDR3 length equals 13 residues. The V gene's germline CDR1 is MNHEY and CDR2 SVGAGI. The germline V and J ends were trimmed by 4 bases and 4 bases, with 8 bases remaining between them.

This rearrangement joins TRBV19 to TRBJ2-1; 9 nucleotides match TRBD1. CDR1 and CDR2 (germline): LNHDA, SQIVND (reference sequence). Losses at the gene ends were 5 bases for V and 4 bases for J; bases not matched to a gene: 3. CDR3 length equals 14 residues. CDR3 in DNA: TGTGCCAGTAGTGGGGGGACAGGGTACAATGAGCAGTTCTTC. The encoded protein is CASSGGTGYNEQFF.

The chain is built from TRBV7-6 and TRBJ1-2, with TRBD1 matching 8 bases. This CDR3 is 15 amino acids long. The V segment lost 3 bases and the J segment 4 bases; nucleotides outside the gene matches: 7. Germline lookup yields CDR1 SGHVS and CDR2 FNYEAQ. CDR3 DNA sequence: TGTGCCAGCAGCTTTCCGACAGGGGAAAGCTATGGCTACACCTTC. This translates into CASSFPTGESYGYTF. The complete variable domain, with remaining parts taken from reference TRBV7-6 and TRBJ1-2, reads GAGVSQSPRYKVTKRGQDVALRCDPISGHVSLYWYRQALGQGPEFLTYFNYEAQQDKSGLPNDRFSAERPEGSISTLTIQRTEQRDSAMYRCASSFPTGESYGYTFGSGTRLTVV.

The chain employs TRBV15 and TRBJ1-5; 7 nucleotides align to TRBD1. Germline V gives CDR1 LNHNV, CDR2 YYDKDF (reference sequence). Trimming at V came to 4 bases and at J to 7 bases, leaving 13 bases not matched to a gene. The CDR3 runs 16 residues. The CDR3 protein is CATSTRRGGSRQPQHF. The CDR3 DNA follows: TGTGCCACCAGCACCCGCAGGGGGGGCTCCAGGCAGCCCCAGCATTTT.

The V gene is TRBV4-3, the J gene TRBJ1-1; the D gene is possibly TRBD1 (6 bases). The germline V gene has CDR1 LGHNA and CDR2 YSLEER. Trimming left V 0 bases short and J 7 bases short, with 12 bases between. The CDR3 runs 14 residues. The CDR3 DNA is TGCGCCAGCAGCCAAGAAGGCAGGGGAAATGAAGCTTTCTTT. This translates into CASSQEGRGNEAFF.

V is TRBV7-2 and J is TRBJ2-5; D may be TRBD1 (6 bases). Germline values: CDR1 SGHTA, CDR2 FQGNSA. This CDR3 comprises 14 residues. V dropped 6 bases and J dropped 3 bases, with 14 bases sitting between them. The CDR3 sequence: CASRGAGWEETQYF. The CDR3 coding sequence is TGTGCCAGCAGGGGGGCAGGATGGGAAGAGACCCAGTACTTC.

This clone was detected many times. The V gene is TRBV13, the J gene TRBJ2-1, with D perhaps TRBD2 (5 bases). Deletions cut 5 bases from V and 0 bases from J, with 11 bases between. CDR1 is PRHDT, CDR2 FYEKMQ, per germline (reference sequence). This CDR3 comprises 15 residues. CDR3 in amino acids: CASSIGLSSYNEQFF. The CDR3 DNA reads TGTGCCAGCAGCATCGGACTCAGCTCCTACAATGAGCAGTTCTTC.